This record concerns one T cell receptor (beta chain) sequence. A much larger clonotype is one base distant, so this may be a read error. The source of the sample is a study of blood T cell repertoires in COVID-19. For the study at large: T cells, B-cell-depleted T cells, or PBMCs provided the cDNA or gDNA that served as material.

The CDR3 covers 14 residues. V lost 6 bases to trimming and J lost 0 bases, with 9 bases between them. The germline CDR1 and CDR2 sequences are SGHVS and FQNEAQ. In the study's own analysis: How many nucleated cells were present was estimated from reference gene primer amplification. This table comes from immunoSEQ multiplex PCR, and its TCRdb copy is limited to in-frame clones, with some not included. The D gene and trimming were derived from the DNA, and the V and J assignments and clone size from that table. The table lists roughly 350,000 clones, about 93% of them singletons. Source material: peripheral blood. This receptor was taken from a woman aged 18 to 35 who had recovered from COVID-19. The chain combines TRBV7-8 with TRBJ2-1, with a weak D call TRBD1 (5 bases). The CDR3 loop reads CASSYRSSYNEQFF. CDR3 DNA: TGTGCCAGCAGTTACAGGAGCTCCTACAATGAGCAGTTCTTC. Together with reference TRBV7-8 and TRBJ2-1, the CDR3 gives the full variable domain: GAGVSQSPRYKVAKRGQDVALRCDPISGHVSLFWYQQALGQGPEFLTYFQNEAQLDKSGLPSDRFFAERPEGSVSTLKIQRTQQEDSAVYLCASSYRSSYNEQFFGPGTRLTVL.